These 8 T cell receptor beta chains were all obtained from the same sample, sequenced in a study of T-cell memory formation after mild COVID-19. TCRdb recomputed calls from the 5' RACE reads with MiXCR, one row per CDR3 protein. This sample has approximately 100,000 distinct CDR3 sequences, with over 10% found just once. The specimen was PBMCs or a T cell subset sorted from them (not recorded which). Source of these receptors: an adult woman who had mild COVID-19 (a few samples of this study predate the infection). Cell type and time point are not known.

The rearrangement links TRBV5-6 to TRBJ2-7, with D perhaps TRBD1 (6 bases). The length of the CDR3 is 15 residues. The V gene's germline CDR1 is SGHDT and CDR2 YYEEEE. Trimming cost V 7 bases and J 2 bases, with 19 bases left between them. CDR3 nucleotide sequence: TGTGCCAGCGGGCAGGGGAGCCAGAGCCCCTACGAGCAGTACTTC. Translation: CASGQGSQSPYEQYF.

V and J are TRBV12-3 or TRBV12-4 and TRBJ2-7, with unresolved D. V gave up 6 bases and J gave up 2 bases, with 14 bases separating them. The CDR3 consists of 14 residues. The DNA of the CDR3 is TGTGCCAGCAGCCATGAAGGGTCCCCCTACGAGCAGTACTTC. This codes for CASSHEGSPYEQYF.

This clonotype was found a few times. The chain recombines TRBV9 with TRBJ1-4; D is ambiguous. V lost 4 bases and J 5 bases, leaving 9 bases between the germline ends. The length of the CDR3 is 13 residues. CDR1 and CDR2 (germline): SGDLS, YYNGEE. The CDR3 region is CASSIGGNEKLFF. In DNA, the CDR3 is TGTGCCAGCAGCATCGGTGGGAATGAAAAACTGTTTTTT.

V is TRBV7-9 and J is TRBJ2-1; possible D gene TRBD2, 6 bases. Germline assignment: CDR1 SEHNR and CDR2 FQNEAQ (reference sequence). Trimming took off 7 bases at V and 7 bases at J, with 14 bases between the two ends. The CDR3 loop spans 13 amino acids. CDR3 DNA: TGTGCCAGCACCAGCCGGGGGTGGAATGAGCAGTTCTTC. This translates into CASTSRGWNEQFF.

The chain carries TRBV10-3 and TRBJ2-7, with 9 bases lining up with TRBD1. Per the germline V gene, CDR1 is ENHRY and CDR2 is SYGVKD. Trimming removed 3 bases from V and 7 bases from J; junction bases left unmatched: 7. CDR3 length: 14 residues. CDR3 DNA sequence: TGTGCCATCAGTGAAGGGACAGGGTTTGAAGAGCAGTACTTC. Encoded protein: CAISEGTGFEEQYF.

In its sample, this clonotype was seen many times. The CDR3 sequence: CASSFRGAYEQYF. The CDR3 DNA is TGTGCCAGCAGCTTCCGGGGGGCCTACGAGCAGTACTTC. The J gene is TRBJ2-7, the V gene TRBV7-8; TRBD2 agrees at 7 bases. V shed 3 bases and J 2 bases; nucleotides not matched to a gene: 1. CDR3 length: 13 residues. CDR1 is SGHVS, CDR2 FQNEAQ, per germline.

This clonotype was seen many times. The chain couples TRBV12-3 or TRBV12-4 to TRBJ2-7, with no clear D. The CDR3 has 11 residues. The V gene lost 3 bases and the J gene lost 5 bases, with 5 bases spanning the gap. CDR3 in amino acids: CASSFSHEQYF. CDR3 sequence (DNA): TGTGCCAGCAGTTTCAGCCACGAGCAGTACTTC.

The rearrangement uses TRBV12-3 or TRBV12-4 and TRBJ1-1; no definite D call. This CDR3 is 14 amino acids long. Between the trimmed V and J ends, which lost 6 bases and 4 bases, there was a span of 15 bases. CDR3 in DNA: TGTGCCAGCAGCCGCGGGGAGCTAGGCACTGAAGCTTTCTTT. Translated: CASSRGELGTEAFF.